The clone carrying this T cell receptor beta chain was observed a few times. The antigen remains unidentified. In terms of origin and age, donors were healthy Caucasian individuals from Russia aged about 6 to 90. Together with a sample-barcoded 5' primer, a J-beta primer mix was included in a second PCR lasting about 6 to 11 cycles. Each cDNA molecule, via a template-switch adaptor with 12 random nucleotides, was tagged. TCRdb re-analysed the 5' RACE reads in MiXCR, keeping a single row per CDR3 protein. The sample yields over a million distinct CDR3 sequences, approximately 43% seen once. The data are from a study of blood T cells in healthy people across ages. Trimming removed 6 bases from V and 6 bases from J, with 19 bases in between. CDR1 is SGHAT and CDR2 is FQNNGV in the germline V gene. CDR3 length equals 15 residues. Study results and limitations: Fewer expanded clones and more diversity marked long-lived versus aged donors. PBMCs were not sorted, which prevented a conclusive comparison of naive versus antigen-experienced cells.

Specimen: blood. The clonotype was recovered from a woman aged 18-29 years in good health. This rearrangement joins TRBV11-2 to TRBJ2-3; a weak D match, TRBD2 (6 bases). The CDR3 DNA reads as TGTGCCAGCAGGGGAGGACACATCCGGTCTGATACGCAGTATTTT. Its protein product is CASRGGHIRSDTQYF. The whole variable domain, remainder taken from reference TRBV11-2 and TRBJ2-3, is EAGVAQSPRYKIIEKRQSVAFWCNPISGHATLYWYQQILGQGPKLLIQFQNNGVVDDSQLPKDRFSAERLKGVDSTLKIQPAKLEDSAVYLCASRGGHIRSDTQYFGPGTRLTVL.